This entry is about one T cell receptor beta chain. The antigen remains undetermined. Measured with immunoSEQ multiplex PCR; TCRdb has only the in-frame clones, and not every one. This sample carries about 300,000 clones, about 72% of them seen once, and the ten largest clones take 5.6%. This CDR3 has 16 residues. The germline CDR1 and CDR2 sequences are WNHNN and SYGVQD (reference sequence). Trimming cost V 5 bases and J 4 bases, with 18 bases left between them. This entry is derived from a study of cytotoxic CD8 clonotypes in ibrutinib-treated CLL. Study at large: Productive templates averaged 255,043 per sample, and productive rearrangements 90,000 to 100,000. Whole-study findings and limits: Baseline clonality, above age-matched healthy donor levels, tracked circulating CD8+ T-cell counts.

The V call is TRBV10-1, the J call TRBJ2-1, with D possibly being TRBD2 (7 bases). The specimen comprised PBMCs, sampled at disease progression, from a patient treated with ibrutinib. This sequence was found in a human donor with chronic lymphocytic leukemia. CDR3 residues: CASSLPRGGGYNEQFF. In nucleotides, the CDR3 is TGCGCCAGCAGTTTACCCCGAGGGGGGGGGTACAATGAGCAGTTCTTC.